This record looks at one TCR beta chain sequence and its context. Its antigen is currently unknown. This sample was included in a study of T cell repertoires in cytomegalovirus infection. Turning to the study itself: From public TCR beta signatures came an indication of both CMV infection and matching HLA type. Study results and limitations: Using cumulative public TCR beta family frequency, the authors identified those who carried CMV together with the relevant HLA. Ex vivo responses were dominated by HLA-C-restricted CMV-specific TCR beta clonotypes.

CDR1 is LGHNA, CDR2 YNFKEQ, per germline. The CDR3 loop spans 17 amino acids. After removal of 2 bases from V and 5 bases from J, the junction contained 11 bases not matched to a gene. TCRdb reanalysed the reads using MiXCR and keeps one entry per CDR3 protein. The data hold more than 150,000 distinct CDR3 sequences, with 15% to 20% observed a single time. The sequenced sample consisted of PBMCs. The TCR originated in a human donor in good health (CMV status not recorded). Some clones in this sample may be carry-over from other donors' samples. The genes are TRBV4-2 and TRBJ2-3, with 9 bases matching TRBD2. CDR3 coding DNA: TGTGCCAGCAGCCAACTAGCGGGAAGCCCTGGGGGAGATACGCAGTATTTT. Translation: CASSQLAGSPGGDTQYF.